This T cell receptor (beta chain) emerged from a study of blood T cell repertoires in COVID-19 (dated by TCRdb to 2019 to 2021). Regarding the study in general: Samples from collaborators originated in the United States, Italy and Spain and spanned both the acute and convalescent phases of COVID-19. The prospective study material was composed of cDNA or gDNA derived from T cells, B-cell-depleted T cells, or PBMCs. Deeply sampled blood TCRbeta repertoires from subjects exposed to, actively infected with, or recovered from COVID-19 were included in the dataset. The repertoires were released in a freely available public database intended as a resource for research on the immune response to SARS-CoV-2. The samples were drawn from two sources: the first 160 participants of the ongoing ImmuneRACE study, and 1,254 subjects contributed by 6 global collaborators. A de-identified subject ID, COVID-19 status, age in years and sex were almost always included in the sample metadata. Where available, HLA class I and class II types were obtained from metadata supplied by the sample provider rather than from assay-based typing.

On this clone: This clone's antigen is unknown. Base qualities are not provided; no much larger clone lies one nucleotide away.

Broad study findings and their caveats: The quantity of clinical and demographic metadata differed by source and by participant and was supplied without curation.

The collaborating institutions used their own protocols to collect whole blood in K2EDTA tubes. For TCRbeta analysis, collaborator samples were shipped as frozen whole blood, as isolated PBMCs, or as DNA extracted from either sample type. The germline V gene encodes CDR1 SQVTM and CDR2 ANQGSEA. V is cut by 5 bases and J by 2 bases, and the space between the germline ends is 7 bases. The CDR3 measures 12 amino acids from cysteine to phenylalanine. Only the CDR3 part of the read is kept: 36 bases, read in frame from the first base. The immunoSEQ Assay, a bias-controlled multiplex PCR, was used to amplify TCRbeta CDR3 regions from genomic DNA. Processing in the source paper ran as follows. Within the assay, amplification of reference gene primers was used to estimate how many nucleated cells each sample contained. To quantify the absolute abundance of each unique TCRbeta CDR3 rearrangement, sequence reads were collapsed and filtered. For each sample, productive Simpson clonality was calculated as the square root of Simpson's diversity index over productive rearrangements. TCRdb re-hosts the immuneACCESS table, in-frame sequences only. Its copies lack some clones; in the studies checked, an unresolved V gene accounts for under half of them, and the cause for the rest is not known. V and J calls and clone size follow that table, whereas D and trimming were derived from the DNA. Within this sample are tens of thousands of clones, with 65% to 80% of them counted one time only. The ten top clones hold over 3% of the sample.

The clonotype was recovered from a man aged 55-75 years with acute or convalescent COVID-19. The sample comprised peripheral blood. This chain joins TRBV29-1 to TRBJ1-3; no D gene can be assigned with confidence. The CDR3 corresponds to CSVTPTGNTIYF. Here is the DNA: TGCAGCGTTACTCCGACTGGAAACACCATATATTTT.